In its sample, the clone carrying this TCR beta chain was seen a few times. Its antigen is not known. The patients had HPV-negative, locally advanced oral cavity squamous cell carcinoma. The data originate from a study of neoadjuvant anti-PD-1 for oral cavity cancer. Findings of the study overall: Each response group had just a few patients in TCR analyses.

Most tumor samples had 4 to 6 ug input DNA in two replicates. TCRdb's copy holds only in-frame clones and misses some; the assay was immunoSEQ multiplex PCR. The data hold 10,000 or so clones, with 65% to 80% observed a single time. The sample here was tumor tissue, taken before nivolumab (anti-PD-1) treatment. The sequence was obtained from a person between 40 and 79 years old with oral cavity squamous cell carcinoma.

The CDR3: CASSYGYRGLAEAFF. The DNA of the CDR3 is TGTGCCAGCAGTTACGGGTACAGGGGGCTGGCTGAAGCTTTCTTT. The V and J genes are TRBV6-5 and TRBJ1-1; 9 bases are a match to TRBD1. The CDR3 covers 15 residues. Losses at the gene ends were 2 bases for V and 6 bases for J; bases not matched to a gene: 7. Looked up from germline, CDR1 is MNHEY and CDR2 is SVGAGI.